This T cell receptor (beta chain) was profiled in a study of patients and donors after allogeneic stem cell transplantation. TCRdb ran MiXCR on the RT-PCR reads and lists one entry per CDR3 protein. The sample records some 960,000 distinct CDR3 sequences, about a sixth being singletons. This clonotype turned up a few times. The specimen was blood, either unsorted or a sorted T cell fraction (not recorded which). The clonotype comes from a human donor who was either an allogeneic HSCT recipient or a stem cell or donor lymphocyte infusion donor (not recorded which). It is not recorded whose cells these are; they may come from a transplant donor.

This chain's CDR3 is CASSQDSTNEQYF. In DNA form, the CDR3 reads TGCGCCAGCAGCCAAGATTCGACTAACGAGCAGTACTTC. V gene TRBV4-3 combines with J gene TRBJ2-7; weak D call: TRBD2 (5 bases). The CDR3 contains 13 residues. Trimming pared 0 bases from V and 5 bases from J, leaving 8 bases between. Germline V gene data show CDR1 as LGHNA and CDR2 as YSLEER.